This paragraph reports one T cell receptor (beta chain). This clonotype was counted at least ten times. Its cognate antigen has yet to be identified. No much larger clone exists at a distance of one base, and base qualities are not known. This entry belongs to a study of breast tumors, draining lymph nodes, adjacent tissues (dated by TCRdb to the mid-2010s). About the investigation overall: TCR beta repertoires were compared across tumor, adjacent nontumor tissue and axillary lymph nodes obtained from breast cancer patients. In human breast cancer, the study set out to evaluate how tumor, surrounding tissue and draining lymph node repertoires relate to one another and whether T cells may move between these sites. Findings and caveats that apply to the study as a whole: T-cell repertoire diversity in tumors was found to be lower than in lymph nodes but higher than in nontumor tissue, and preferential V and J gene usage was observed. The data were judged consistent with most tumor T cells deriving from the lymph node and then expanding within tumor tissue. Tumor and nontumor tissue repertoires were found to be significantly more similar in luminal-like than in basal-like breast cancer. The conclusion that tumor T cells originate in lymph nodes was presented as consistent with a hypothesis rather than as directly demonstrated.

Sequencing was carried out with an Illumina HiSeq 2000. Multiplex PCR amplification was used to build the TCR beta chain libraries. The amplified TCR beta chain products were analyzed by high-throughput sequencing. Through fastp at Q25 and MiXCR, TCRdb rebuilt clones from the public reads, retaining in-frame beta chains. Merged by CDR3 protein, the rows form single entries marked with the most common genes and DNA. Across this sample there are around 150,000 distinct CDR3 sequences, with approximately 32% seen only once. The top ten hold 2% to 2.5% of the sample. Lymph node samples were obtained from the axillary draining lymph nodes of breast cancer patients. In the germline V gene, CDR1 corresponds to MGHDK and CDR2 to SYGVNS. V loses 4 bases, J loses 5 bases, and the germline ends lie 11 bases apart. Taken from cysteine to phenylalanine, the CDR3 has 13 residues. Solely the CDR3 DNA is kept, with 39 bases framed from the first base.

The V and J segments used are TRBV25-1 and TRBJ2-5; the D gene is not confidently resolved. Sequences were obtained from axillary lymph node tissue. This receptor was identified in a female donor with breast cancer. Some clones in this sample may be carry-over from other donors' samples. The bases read TGTGCCAGCAGTGCATTGGACCCTGAGACCCAGTACTTC. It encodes CASSALDPETQYF.